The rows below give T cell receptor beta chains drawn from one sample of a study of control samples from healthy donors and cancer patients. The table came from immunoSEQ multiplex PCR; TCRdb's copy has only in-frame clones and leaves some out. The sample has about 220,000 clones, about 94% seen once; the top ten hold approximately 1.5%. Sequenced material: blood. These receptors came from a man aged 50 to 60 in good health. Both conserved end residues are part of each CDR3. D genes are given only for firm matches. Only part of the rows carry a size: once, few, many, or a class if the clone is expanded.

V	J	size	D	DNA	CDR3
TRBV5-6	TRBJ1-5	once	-	TGTGCCAGCAGCTTGGGGGGAGTTCAGCCCCAGCATTTT	CASSLGGVQPQHF
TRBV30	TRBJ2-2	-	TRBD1	TGTGCCTGGAGGGGGACAGTTGCGAACACCGGGGAGCTGTTTTTT	CAWRGTVANTGELFF
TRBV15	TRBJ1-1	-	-	TGTGCCACCAGCAGAGCAGGGGTTCCGAACACTGAAGCTTTCTTT	CATSRAGVPNTEAFF
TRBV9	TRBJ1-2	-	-	TGTGCCAGCAGCCTGCGGGGGGGGCCCTATGGCTACACCTTC	CASSLRGGPYGYTF
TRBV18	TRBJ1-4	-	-	TGTGCCAGCTCACCGGTACAGGGTGAAAAACTGTTTTTT	CASSPVQGEKLFF
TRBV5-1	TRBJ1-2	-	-	TGCGCCAGCAGCCCCCGCGGGGGGGGAGACTATGGCTACACCTTC	CASSPRGGGDYGYTF
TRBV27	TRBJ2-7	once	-	TGTGCCAGCAGTTTATCTGAGGTCACCTACGAGCAGTACTTC	CASSLSEVTYEQYF
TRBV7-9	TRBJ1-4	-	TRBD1	TGTGCCAGCAGCTTAGGTGGGACAGGGATTGAAAAACTGTTTTTT	CASSLGGTGIEKLFF
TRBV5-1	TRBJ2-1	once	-	TGCGCCAGCAGCTCCAATGGCTCCTACAATGAGCAGTTCTTC	CASSSNGSYNEQFF
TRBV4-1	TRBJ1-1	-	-	TGCGCCAGCAGACGCACAGGGTCTCGGACTGAAGCTTTCTTT	CASRRTGSRTEAFF
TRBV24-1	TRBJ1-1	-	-	TGTGCCACCAGTGGAATAGGGGCCCTGGGCACTGAAGCTTTCTTT	CATSGIGALGTEAFF
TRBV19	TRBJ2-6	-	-	TGTGCCAGTAGCGCGGGGAACTCTGGGGCCAACGTCCTGACTTTC	CASSAGNSGANVLTF
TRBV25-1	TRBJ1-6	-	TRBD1	TGTGCCAGCAGTGAAGCCACAGGGGGCAATTCACCCCTCCACTTT	CASSEATGGNSPLHF
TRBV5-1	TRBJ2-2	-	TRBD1	TGCGCCAGCAGCTGGGACAGACCGAACACCGGGGAGCTGTTTTTT	CASSWDRPNTGELFF
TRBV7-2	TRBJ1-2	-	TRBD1	TGTGCCAGCAGCTTAGCGGGGGACAGAAGTAACTATGGCTACACCTTC	CASSLAGDRSNYGYTF
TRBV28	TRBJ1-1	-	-	TGTGCCAGCAGCGAGATTATGAACACTGAAGCTTTCTTT	CASSEIMNTEAFF
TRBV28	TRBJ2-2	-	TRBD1	TGTGCCACCGACAGGGCGGTAACCGGGGAGCTGTTTTTT	CATDRAVTGELFF
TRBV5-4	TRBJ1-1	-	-	TGTGCCAGCAGCTTGGGGGTCTTGAACACTGAAGCTTTCTTT	CASSLGVLNTEAFF
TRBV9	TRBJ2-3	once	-	TGTGCCAGCAGCGCCTATGCAGATACGCAGTATTTT	CASSAYADTQYF
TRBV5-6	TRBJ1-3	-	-	TGTGCCAGCAGCCCCCGACCTGGAAACACCATATATTTT	CASSPRPGNTIYF
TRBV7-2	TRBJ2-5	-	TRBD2	TGTGCCAGCAGCGCCCGACTAGCGGATGAAGAGACCCAGTACTTC	CASSARLADEETQYF
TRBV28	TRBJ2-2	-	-	TGTGCCAGCACTTCCACCCGGACCGGGGAGCTGTTTTTT	CASTSTRTGELFF
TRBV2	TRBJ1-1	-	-	TGTGCCAGCAGAAGTGGACTGGTGAACACTGAAGCTTTCTTT	CASRSGLVNTEAFF
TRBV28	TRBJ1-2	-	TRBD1	TGTGCCAGCAGGGTCGGGACAGGGTTAAGCTATGGCTACACCTTC	CASRVGTGLSYGYTF
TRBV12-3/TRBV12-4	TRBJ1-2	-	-	TGTGCCAGCAGTCCCGACAGTCTCTATGGCTACACCTTC	CASSPDSLYGYTF
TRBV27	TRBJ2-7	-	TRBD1	TGTGCCAGCAGCCGGGACAGGGTCTCCGAGCAGTACTTC	CASSRDRVSEQYF
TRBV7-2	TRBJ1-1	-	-	TGTGCCAGCAGCTTTATCAGGGGTACGACTGAAGCTTTCTTT	CASSFIRGTTEAFF
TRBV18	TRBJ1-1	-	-	TGTGCCAGCTCACCATCGTCCAGGAACACTGAAGCTTTCTTT	CASSPSSRNTEAFF
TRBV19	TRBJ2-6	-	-	TGTGCCAGTAGTATCGCAGGTTCGGTCGTTTCTGGGGCCAACGTCCTGACTTTC	CASSIAGSVVSGANVLTF
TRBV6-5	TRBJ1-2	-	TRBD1	TGTGCCAGCAGTTACGGGACAGGGGGCAATGGCTACACCTTC	CASSYGTGGNGYTF
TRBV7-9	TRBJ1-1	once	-	TGTGCCAGCAGCCCTTCTCCTTTCGCCTCAGGGCAGGGCACTGAAGCTTTCTTT	CASSPSPFASGQGTEAFF
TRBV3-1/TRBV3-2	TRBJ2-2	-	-	TGTGCCAGCAGCAACACCGGGGAGCTGTTTTTT	CASSNTGELFF
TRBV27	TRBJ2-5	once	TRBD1	TGTGCCAGCAGTAACAGGGGGCCACAAGAGACCCAGTACTTC	CASSNRGPQETQYF
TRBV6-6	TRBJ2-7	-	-	TGTGCCTCCGGGAATATCAACGAGCAGTACTTC	CASGNINEQYF
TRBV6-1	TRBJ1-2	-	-	TGTGCCAGCAGTGAACCGGTAGCACCGAGGAAAGGCTACACCTTC	CASSEPVAPRKGYTF
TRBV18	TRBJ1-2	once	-	TGTGCCAGCTCACCAGTCAACGGACTTAACTATGGCTACACCTTC	CASSPVNGLNYGYTF
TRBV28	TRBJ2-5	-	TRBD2	TGTGCCAGCCGGGGGGGGGATAGCGGGGAGGCCCCGTTCGAGACCCAGTACTTC	CASRGGDSGEAPFETQYF
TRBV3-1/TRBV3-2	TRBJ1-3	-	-	TGTGCCAGCAGCCGGCTTGCGGAGAGAGCTGGAAACACCATATATTTT	CASSRLAERAGNTIYF
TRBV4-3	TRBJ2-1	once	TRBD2	TGCGCCAGCAGCCAAGAATTCCCAGGACTAGACGACAATGAGCAGTTCTTC	CASSQEFPGLDDNEQFF
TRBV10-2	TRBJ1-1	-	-	TGCGCCAGCAGGGTTGGGGGCCGGACTGAAGCTTTCTTT	CASRVGGRTEAFF
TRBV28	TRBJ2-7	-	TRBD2	TGTGCCAGCAGTCTCCCGGGGGGGTACGAGCAGTACTTC	CASSLPGGYEQYF
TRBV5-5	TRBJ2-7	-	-	TGTGCCAGCAGCCCACCGGGAGTGCCCTACGAGCAGTACTTC	CASSPPGVPYEQYF
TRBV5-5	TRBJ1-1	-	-	TGTGCCAGCAGCTTGGGGGGACGGCGGAACACTGAAGCTTTCTTT	CASSLGGRRNTEAFF
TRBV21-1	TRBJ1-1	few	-	TGTGCCAGGAAGAGACAGGAGGTAACTGAAGCTTTCTTT	CARKRQEVTEAFF
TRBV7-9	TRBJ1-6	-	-	TGTGCCAGCAGCTTAATACAGGACAGTTCACCCCTCCACTTT	CASSLIQDSSPLHF
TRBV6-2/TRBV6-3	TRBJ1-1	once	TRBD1	TGTGCCAGCAGTTACTCGCTGGACAGGGCGAGCGAAACTGAAGCTTTCTTT	CASSYSLDRASETEAFF
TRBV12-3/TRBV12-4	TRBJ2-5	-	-	TGTGCCAGCAGTTTAAACCCAGGGAAGACCCAGTACTTC	CASSLNPGKTQYF
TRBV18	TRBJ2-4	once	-	TGTGCCAGCTCACCGAGCGGCATAAACATTCAGTACTTC	CASSPSGINIQYF
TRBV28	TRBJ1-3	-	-	TGTGCCAGCAGCTCGACAGTTCTGAGCTCTGGAAACACCATATATTTT	CASSSTVLSSGNTIYF
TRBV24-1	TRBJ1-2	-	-	TGTGCCACCTCCATGGGATCTCTCGGCTACACCTTC	CATSMGSLGYTF
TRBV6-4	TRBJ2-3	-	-	TGTGCCAGCAGTGTGGACTTGGAAGATACGCAGTATTTT	CASSVDLEDTQYF